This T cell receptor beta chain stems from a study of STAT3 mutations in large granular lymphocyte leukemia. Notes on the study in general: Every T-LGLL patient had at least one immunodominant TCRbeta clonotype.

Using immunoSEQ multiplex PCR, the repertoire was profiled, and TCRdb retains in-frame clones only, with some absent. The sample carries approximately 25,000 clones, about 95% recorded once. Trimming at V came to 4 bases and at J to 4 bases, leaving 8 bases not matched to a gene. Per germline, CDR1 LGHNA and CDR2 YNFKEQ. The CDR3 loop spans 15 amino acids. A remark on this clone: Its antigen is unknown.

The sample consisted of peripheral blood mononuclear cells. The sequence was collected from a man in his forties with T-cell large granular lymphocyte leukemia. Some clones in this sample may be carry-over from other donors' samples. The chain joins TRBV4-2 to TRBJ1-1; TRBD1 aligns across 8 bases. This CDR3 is CASSLESGGITEAFF. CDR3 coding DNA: TGTGCCAGCAGCCTCGAATCAGGGGGCATCACTGAAGCTTTCTTT.